This T cell receptor (beta chain) originates from a study of cytomegalovirus exposure and HLA in healthy donors. Overall study context: Early released data comprised about 90 million unique TCRs from HLA-typed donors.

The V gene's germline CDR1 is SGHDT and CDR2 YYEEEE. The V and J ends lost 3 bases and 4 bases respectively, with 3 bases between them. The CDR3 contains 11 residues. The PCR ran on 60 Vbeta and 13 Jbeta primers. The protocol was immunoSEQ multiplex PCR, while the TCRdb copy is restricted to in-frame clones and leaves out a portion. The sample has around 150,000 clones; 70% to 80% are singletons. The sequence derives from a human donor in good health. The sample consisted of PBMCs. The chain recombines TRBV5-6 with TRBJ2-3; no clear D. Here the CDR3 reads CASSSSDTQYF. CDR3 nucleotide sequence: TGTGCCAGCAGCTCCTCAGATACGCAGTATTTT.